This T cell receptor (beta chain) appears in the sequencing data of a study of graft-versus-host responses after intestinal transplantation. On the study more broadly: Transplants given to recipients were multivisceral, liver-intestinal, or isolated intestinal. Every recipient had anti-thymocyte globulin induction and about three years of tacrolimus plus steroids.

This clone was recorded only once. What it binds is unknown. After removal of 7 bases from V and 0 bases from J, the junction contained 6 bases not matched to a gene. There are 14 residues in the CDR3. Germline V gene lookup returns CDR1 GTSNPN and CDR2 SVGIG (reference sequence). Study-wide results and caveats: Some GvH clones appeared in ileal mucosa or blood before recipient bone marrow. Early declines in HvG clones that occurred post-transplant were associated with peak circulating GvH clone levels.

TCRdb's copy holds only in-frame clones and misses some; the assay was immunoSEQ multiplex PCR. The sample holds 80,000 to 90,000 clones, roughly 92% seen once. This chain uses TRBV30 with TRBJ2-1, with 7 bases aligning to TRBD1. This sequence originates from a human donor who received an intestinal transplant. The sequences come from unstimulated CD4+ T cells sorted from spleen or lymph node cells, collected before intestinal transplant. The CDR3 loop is CAFKGANSYNEQFF. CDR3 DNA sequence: TGTGCCTTCAAGGGGGCTAACTCCTACAATGAGCAGTTCTTC. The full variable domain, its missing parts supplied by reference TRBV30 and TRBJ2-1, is SQTIHQWPATLVQPVGSPLSLECTVEGTSNPNLYWYRQAAGRGLQLLFYSVGIGQISSEVPQNLSASRPQDRQFILSSKKLLLSDSGFYLCAFKGANSYNEQFFGPGTRLTVL.